In its sample, the clone carrying this TCR beta chain was seen a few times. As yet, its antigen is unknown. The same CDR3 can be traced to other DNA sequences in this sample. Amplification used 60 Vbeta primers and 13 Jbeta primers. Only in-frame clones appear in the TCRdb table, and some are missing; sequencing was by immunoSEQ multiplex PCR. The data contain around 280,000 clones, approximately 90% of them seen just once; the ten biggest clones take up less than 2.5%. The data stem from a study of cytomegalovirus exposure and HLA in healthy donors. CDR1 and CDR2 (germline): SNHLY, FYNNEI. The germline V and J ends were trimmed by 6 bases and 2 bases, with 2 bases remaining between them. The length of the CDR3 is 11 residues. Notes on the study in general: A link between a missense DCLRE1C variant and TCR beta V- and J-gene trimming emerged from a later analysis. The records held CMV serostatus as the only immune exposure information. Relative to the approximately 700-donor mean, N-insertions were reportedly fewer in an Asian-associated ancestry cluster in a later analysis.

The V and J genes are TRBV2 and TRBJ2-1; no clear D gene. The sample taken for sequencing was PBMCs. The sequence was collected from a woman under 30 in good health and CMV-seronegative. CDR3 nucleotide sequence: TGTGCCAGCAGCGCCTACAATGAGCAGTTCTTC. Its protein is CASSAYNEQFF.